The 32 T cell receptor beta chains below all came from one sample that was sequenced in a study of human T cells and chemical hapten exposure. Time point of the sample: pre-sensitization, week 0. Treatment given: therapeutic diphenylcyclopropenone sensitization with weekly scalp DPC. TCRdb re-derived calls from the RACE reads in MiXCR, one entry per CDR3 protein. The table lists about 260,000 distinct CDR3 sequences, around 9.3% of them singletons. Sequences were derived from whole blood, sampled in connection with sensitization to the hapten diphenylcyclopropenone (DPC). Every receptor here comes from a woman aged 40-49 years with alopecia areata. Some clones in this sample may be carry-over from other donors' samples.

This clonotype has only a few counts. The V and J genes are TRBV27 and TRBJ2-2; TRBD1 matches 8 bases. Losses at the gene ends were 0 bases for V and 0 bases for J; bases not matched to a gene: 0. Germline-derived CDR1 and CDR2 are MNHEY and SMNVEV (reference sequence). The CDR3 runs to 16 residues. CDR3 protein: CASSLSTGANTGELFF. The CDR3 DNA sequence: TGTGCCAGCAGTTTATCGACAGGGGCGAACACCGGGGAGCTGTTTTTT.

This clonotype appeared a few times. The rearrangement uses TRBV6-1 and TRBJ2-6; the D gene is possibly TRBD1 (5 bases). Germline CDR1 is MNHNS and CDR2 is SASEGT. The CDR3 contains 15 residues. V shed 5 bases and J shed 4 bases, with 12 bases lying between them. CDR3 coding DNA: TGTGCCAGCAGTCCTTGGACAACGGGGGCCAACGTCCTGACTTTC. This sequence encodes CASSPWTTGANVLTF.

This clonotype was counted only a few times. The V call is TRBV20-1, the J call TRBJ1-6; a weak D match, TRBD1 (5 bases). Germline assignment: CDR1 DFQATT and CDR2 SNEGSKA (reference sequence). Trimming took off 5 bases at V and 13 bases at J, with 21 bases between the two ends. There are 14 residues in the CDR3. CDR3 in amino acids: CSAGHTGPRGPLHF. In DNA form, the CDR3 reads TGCAGTGCTGGACACACGGGCCCCCGAGGCCCCCTCCACTTT.

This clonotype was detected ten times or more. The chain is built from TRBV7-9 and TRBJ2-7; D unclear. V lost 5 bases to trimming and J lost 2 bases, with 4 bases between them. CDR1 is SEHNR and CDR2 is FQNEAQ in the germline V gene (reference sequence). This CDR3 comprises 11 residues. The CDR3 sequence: CASSVTYEQYF. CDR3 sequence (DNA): TGTGCCAGCAGCGTCACCTACGAGCAGTACTTC.

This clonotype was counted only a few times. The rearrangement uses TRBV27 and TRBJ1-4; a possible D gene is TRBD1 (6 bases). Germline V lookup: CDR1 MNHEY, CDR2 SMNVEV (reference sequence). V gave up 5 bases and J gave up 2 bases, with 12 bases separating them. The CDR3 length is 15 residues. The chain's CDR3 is CASSALDRTNEKLFF. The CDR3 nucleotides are TGTGCCAGCAGTGCGCTTGACAGGACTAATGAAAAACTGTTTTTT.

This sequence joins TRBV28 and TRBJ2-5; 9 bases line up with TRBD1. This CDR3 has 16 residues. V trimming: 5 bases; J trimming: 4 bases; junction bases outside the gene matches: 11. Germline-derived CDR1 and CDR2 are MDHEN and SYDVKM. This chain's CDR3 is CASSPDRGRFGETQYF. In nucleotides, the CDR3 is TGTGCCAGCAGTCCCGACAGGGGGAGGTTTGGAGAGACCCAGTACTTC.

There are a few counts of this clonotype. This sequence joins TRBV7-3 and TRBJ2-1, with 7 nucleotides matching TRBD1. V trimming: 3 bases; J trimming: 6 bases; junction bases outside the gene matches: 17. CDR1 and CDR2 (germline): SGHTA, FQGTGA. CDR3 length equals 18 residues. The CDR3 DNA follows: TGTGCCAGCAGCTTTCTTGCTGTTAGTTCGGACAGGAGCAATGAGCAGTTCTTC. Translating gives CASSFLAVSSDRSNEQFF.

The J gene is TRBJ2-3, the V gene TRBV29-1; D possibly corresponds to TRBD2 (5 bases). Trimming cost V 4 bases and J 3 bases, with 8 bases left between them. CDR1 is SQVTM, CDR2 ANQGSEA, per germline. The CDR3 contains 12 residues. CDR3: CSVGSGTDTQYF. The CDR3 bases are TGCAGCGTTGGTTCGGGGACAGATACGCAGTATTTT.

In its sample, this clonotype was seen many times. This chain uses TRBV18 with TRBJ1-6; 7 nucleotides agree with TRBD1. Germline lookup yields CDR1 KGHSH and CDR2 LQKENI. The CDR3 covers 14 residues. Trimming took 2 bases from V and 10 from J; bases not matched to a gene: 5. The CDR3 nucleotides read TGTGCCAGCTCACCAACAGGGGACCGATCACCCCTCCACTTT. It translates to CASSPTGDRSPLHF.

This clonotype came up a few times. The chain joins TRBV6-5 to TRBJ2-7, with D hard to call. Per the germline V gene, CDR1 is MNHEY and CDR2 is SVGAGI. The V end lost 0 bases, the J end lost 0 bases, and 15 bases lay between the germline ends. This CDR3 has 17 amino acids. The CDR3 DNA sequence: TGTGCCAGCAGTTACTCGATTCTAAGGTCGAGCTCCTACGAGCAGTACTTC. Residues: CASSYSILRSSSYEQYF.

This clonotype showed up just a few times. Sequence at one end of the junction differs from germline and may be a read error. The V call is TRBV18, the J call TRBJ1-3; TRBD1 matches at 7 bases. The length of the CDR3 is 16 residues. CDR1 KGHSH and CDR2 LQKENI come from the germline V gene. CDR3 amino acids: CVSSPTSGTVQNTIYF. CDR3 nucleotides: TGTGTCAGCTCACCAACTTCCGGGACAGTTCAAAACACCATATATTTT.

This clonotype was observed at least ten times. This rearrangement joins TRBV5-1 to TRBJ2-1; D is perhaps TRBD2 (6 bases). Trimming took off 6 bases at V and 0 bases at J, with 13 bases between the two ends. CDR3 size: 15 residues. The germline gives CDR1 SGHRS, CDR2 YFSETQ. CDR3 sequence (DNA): TGCGCCAGCAACCCCCGGGAGTACTCCTACAATGAGCAGTTCTTC. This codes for CASNPREYSYNEQFF.

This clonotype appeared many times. The CDR3 reads CASSLVTSGAYYEQYF. CDR3 nucleotides: TGTGCCAGCAGTTTAGTGACTAGCGGGGCCTACTACGAGCAGTACTTC. The chain joins TRBV28 to TRBJ2-7; 11 nucleotides match TRBD2. The trim removed 2 bases at V and 3 bases at J, leaving 6 bases unmatched. The CDR3 has 16 amino acids. CDR1 and CDR2 (germline): MDHEN, SYDVKM.

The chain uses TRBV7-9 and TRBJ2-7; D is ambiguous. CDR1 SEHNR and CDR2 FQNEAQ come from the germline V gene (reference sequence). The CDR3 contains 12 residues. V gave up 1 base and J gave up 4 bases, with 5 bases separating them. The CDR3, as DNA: TGTGCCAGCAGCTTAGAGCAATACGAGCAGTACTTC. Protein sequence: CASSLEQYEQYF.

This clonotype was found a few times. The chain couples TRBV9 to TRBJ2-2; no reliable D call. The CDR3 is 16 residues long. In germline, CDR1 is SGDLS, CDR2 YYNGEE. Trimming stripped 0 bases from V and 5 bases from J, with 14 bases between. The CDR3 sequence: CASSVDRTRITGELFF. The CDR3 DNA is TGTGCCAGCAGCGTAGATAGAACTCGAATAACCGGGGAGCTGTTTTTT.

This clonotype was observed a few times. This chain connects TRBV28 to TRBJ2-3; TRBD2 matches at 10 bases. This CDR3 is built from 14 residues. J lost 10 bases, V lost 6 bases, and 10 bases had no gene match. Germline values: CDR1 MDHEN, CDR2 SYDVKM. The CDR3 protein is CASRPGLAPWAQYF. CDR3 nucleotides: TGTGCCAGCAGGCCGGGACTAGCGCCCTGGGCGCAGTATTTT. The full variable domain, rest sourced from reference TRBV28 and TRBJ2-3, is DVKVTQSSRYLVKRTGEKVFLECVQDMDHENMFWYRQDPGLGLRLIYFSYDVKMKEKGDIPEGYSVSREKKERFSLILESASTNQTSMYLCASRPGLAPWAQYFGPGTRLTVL.

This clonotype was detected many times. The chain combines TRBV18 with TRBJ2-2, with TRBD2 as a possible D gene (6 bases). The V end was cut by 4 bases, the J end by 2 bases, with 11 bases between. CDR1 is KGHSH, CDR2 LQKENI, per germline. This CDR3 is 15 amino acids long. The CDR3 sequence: CASSLGTRNTGELFF. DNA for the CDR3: TGTGCCAGCTCACTTGGGACTCGTAACACCGGGGAGCTGTTTTTT.

The CDR3 DNA reads as TGCAGTGCCTCCTATCGGGGGGAAGAGTTCTTC. Translating it yields CSASYRGEEFF. V is TRBV20-1 and J is TRBJ2-1; the match to TRBD2 covers 7 bases. Germline loops: CDR1 DFQATT, CDR2 SNEGSKA (reference sequence). CDR3 length: 11 residues. V lost 6 bases and J lost 14; bases outside the gene matches: 10.

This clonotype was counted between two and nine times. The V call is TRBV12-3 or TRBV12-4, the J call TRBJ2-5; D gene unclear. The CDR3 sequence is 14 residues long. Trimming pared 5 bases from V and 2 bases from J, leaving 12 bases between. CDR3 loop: CASSQRADQETQYF. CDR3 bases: TGTGCCAGCAGTCAACGGGCGGATCAAGAGACCCAGTACTTC.

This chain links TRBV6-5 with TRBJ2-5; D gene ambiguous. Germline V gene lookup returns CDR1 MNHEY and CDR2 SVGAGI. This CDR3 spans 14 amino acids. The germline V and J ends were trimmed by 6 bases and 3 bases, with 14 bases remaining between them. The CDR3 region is CASREMGFEETQYF. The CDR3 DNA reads TGTGCCAGCAGGGAAATGGGTTTTGAAGAGACCCAGTACTTC.

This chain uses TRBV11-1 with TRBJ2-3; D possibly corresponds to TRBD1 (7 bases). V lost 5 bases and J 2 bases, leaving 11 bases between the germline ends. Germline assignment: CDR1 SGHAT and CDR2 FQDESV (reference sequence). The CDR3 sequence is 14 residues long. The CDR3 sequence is CASSRGTVTDTQYF. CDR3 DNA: TGTGCCAGCAGCCGCGGGACAGTCACAGATACGCAGTATTTT.

The CDR3 region is CASSRPIVLAANYGYTF. CDR3 DNA: TGTGCCAGTAGTCGACCGATCGTGTTGGCAGCTAACTATGGCTACACCTTC. The chain is built from TRBV28 and TRBJ1-2; D gene ambiguous. Germline CDR1 MDHEN, CDR2 SYDVKM. The germline V and J ends were trimmed by 9 bases and 0 bases, with 23 bases remaining between them. CDR3 length: 17 amino acids.

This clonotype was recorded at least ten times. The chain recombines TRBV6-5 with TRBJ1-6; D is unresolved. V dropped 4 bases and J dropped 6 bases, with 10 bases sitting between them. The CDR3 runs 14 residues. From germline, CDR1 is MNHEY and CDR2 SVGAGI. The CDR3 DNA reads TGTGCCAGCAGTTCTGGACGGATTAATTCACCCCTCCACTTT. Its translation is CASSSGRINSPLHF.

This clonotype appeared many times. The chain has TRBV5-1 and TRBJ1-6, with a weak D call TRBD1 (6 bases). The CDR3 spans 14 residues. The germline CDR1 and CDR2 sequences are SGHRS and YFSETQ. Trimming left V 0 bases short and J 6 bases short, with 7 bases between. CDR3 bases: TGCGCCAGCAGCTTGGACAGGGTTAATTCACCCCTCCACTTT. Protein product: CASSLDRVNSPLHF.

In DNA form, the CDR3 reads TGTGCCAGCAGCCAAGAGCGAGGGGGGAGCTGGTACATTCAGTACTTC. This sequence encodes CASSQERGGSWYIQYF. The chain carries TRBV3-1 and TRBJ2-4; perhaps D is TRBD1 or TRBD2 (6 bases each). The germline V gene has CDR1 LGHDT and CDR2 YNNKEL (reference sequence). The CDR3 has 16 residues. V dropped 0 bases and J dropped 8 bases, with 17 bases sitting between them.

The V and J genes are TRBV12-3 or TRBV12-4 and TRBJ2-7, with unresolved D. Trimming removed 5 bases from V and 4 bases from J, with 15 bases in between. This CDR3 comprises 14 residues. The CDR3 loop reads CASSSTDGSYEQYF. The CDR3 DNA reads TGTGCCAGCAGTAGTACAGATGGAAGTTACGAGCAGTACTTC.

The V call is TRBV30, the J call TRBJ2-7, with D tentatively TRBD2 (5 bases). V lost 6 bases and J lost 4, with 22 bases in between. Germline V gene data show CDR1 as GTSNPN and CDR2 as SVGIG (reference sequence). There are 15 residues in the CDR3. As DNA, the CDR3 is TGTGCCTGTCAAACCGGAGGCAGCGCCTCTTACGAGCAGTACTTC. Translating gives CACQTGGSASYEQYF.

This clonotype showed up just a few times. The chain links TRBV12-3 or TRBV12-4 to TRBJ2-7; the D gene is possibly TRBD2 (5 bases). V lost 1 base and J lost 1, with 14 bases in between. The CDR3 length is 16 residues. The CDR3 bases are TGTGCCAGCAGTTTAGGGTCGAGGGCTCCTTCCTACGAGCAGTACTTC. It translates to CASSLGSRAPSYEQYF.

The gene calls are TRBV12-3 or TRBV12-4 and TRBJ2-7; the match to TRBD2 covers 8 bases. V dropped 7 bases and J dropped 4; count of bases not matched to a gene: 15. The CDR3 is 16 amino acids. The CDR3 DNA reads TGTGCCAGCACCCCCGGGGGGGGGGCTAGGAAGTACGAGCAGTACTTC. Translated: CASTPGGGARKYEQYF.

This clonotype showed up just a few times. In DNA form, the CDR3 reads TGCAGTGCTAGAGATCTAGGGTTATCTAATGAAAAACTGTTTTTT. Translated: CSARDLGLSNEKLFF. This rearrangement joins TRBV20-1 to TRBJ1-4; D is unresolved. The V gene's germline CDR1 is DFQATT and CDR2 SNEGSKA (reference sequence). V lost 0 bases and J lost 3, with 11 bases in between. The CDR3 runs to 15 residues.

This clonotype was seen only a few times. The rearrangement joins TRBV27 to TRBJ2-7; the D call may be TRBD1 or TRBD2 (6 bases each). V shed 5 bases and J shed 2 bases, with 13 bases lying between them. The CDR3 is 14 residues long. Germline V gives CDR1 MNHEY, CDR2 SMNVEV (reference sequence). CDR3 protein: CASSPRGGPYEQYF. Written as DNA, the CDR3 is TGTGCCAGCAGTCCCAGAGGGGGGCCCTACGAGCAGTACTTC.

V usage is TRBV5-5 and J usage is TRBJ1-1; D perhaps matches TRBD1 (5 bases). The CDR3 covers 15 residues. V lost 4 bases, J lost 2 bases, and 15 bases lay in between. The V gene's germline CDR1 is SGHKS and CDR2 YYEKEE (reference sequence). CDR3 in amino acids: CASSQTGTENTEAFF. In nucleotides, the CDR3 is TGTGCCAGCAGCCAAACCGGGACGGAAAACACTGAAGCTTTCTTT.